This T cell receptor (beta chain) was found in a study of T cells in Graves' hyperthyroidism and ophthalmopathy. TCR beta CDR3 regions were amplified from RNA transcripts. With the HTBI primer set, the TCR CDR3 went through a first round of RT-PCR. One entry per CDR3 protein, called by TCRdb with MiXCR from the multiplex PCR reads. The sample yields 400,000 or so distinct CDR3 sequences, roughly 15% seen once. This CDR3 contains 15 residues. Trimming took 5 bases from V and 0 from J; bases not matched to a gene: 7. Clinical symptoms, serum thyroxine, TRAb, thyroid ultrasound and orbital computed tomography established diagnosis. This clonotype was detected ten times or more.

This receptor was obtained from a woman under 40 with Graves' ophthalmopathy. The chain employs TRBV12-3 or TRBV12-4 and TRBJ2-7, with 7 bases identical to TRBD1. The sample was blood. The CDR3 DNA follows: TGTGCCAGCAGTACCGGGACAGACTCCTCCTACGAGCAGTACTTC. It specifies CASSTGTDSSYEQYF.